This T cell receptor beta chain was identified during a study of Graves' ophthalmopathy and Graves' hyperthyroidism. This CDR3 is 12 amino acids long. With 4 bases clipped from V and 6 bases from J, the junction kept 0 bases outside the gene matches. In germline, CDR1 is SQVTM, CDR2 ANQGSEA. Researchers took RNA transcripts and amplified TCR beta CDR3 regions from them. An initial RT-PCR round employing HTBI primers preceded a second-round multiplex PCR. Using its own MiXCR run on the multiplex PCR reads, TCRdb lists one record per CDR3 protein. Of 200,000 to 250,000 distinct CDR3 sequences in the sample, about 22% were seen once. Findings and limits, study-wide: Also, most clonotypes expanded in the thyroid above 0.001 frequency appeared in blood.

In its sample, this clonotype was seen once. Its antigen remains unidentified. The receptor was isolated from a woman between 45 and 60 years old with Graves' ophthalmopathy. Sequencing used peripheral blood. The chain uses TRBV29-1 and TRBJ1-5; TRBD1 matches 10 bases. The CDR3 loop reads CSVGTGGQPQHF. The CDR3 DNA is TGCAGCGTTGGGACAGGGGGTCAGCCCCAGCATTTT.